Listed below are T cell receptor beta chains from one sample, sequenced in a study of T cell changes during pregnancy in multiple sclerosis. TCRdb keeps only in-frame clones here, not all; method: immunoSEQ multiplex PCR. The table has around 97,000 clones, about 90% seen once. The sample was peripheral blood, taken after pregnancy. The receptor source for this set is a female donor with multiple sclerosis, enrolled in a pregnancy study. The CDR3 runs from the conserved cysteine through the conserved F or W. D genes are given only for firm matches. The listing skips clone size in some rows; elsewhere it reads once, few, many or a size class.

v_call	clone_size	d_call	j_call	cdr3_nt	cdr3_aa
TRBV6-1	NA	NA	TRBJ2-7	TGTGCCAGCAGTGTCGGCGGGAACCTACGAGAGCAGTACTTC	CASSVGGNLREQYF
TRBV2	NA	TRBD1	TRBJ2-7	TGTGCCAGCAAGGGACAGTTCTACGAGCAGTACTTC	CASKGQFYEQYF
TRBV7-8	NA	TRBD1	TRBJ1-5	TGTGCCAGCAGCTTAGCCCCGACAGGGGTGAGCAATCAGCCCCAGCATTTT	CASSLAPTGVSNQPQHF
TRBV2	NA	TRBD1	TRBJ2-3	TGTGCCAGCAGCCACTTCCGGGACAGGGAGGATACGCAGTATTTT	CASSHFRDREDTQYF
TRBV7-8	NA	TRBD2	TRBJ2-1	TGTGCCAGCAGCTTAGCTGGACTAGGCGCGCCCGAGCAGTTCTTC	CASSLAGLGAPEQFF
TRBV4-3	NA	NA	TRBJ2-1	TGCGCCAGCAGCCAAGATACAGGGACAAACAATGAGCAGTTCTTC	CASSQDTGTNNEQFF
TRBV10-3	few	TRBD1	TRBJ1-2	TGTGCCATCAGTGACGGACAGGGCGGCTATGGCTACACCTTC	CAISDGQGGYGYTF
TRBV28	NA	TRBD1	TRBJ1-5	TGTGCCAGCAGTTTACCCACAGACAGGGTTCAGCCCCAGCATTTT	CASSLPTDRVQPQHF
TRBV5-5	NA	NA	TRBJ1-4	TGTGCCAGCAGCATAGGTCCGGGTATTGAAAAACTGTTTTTT	CASSIGPGIEKLFF
TRBV12-5	NA	TRBD2	TRBJ2-7	TGTGCTAGTGGTTTGGTTGGCGGGGGGGAGCAGTACTTC	CASGLVGGGEQYF
TRBV19	NA	NA	TRBJ1-5	TGTGCCAGTAGTATGGAAGCGATGGAGGATCAGCCCCAGCATTTT	CASSMEAMEDQPQHF
TRBV27	NA	TRBD1	TRBJ2-7	TGTGCCAGCAGTTTGGGGACAGGGACCCCCTACGAGCAGTACTTC	CASSLGTGTPYEQYF
TRBV18	NA	NA	TRBJ2-1	TGTGCCAGCTCACCAACCCCGGGACACAACAATGAGCAGTTCTTC	CASSPTPGHNNEQFF
TRBV7-2	NA	NA	TRBJ1-1	TGTGCCAGCAGCTTATATCCACAGGGATATCAGGGCACTGAAGCTTTCTTT	CASSLYPQGYQGTEAFF
TRBV6-6	once	TRBD1	TRBJ2-6	TGTGCCAGCAGCCGACAGGGCAGCTCTGGGGCCAACGTCCTGACTTTC	CASSRQGSSGANVLTF
TRBV5-8	NA	NA	TRBJ2-5	TGTGCCAGCAGCTGGCAGGGAGGAGGATTAGAGACCCAGTACTTC	CASSWQGGGLETQYF
TRBV7-6	NA	NA	TRBJ2-2	TGTGCCAGCAGCCCAAATCACGCAGGGGGGTACACCGGGGAGCTGTTTTTT	CASSPNHAGGYTGELFF
TRBV6-5	once	NA	TRBJ2-5	TGTGCCAGCAGTGGGACTGTACAAGAGACCCAGTACTTC	CASSGTVQETQYF
TRBV27	NA	TRBD1	TRBJ2-6	TGTGCCAGCAGTGTGACAGGGTCTGGGGCCAACGTCCTGACTTTC	CASSVTGSGANVLTF
TRBV27	NA	NA	TRBJ1-2	TGTGCCAGCAGTCCCTGGGTGGAGTATGGCTACACCTTC	CASSPWVEYGYTF
TRBV2	NA	TRBD2	TRBJ2-7	TGTGCCAGCAGTTCTACTAGCGGGAGAGACGAGCAGTACTTC	CASSSTSGRDEQYF
TRBV28	NA	NA	TRBJ1-5	TGTGCCAGCAGTTTTCTGGGACACCCAGATCAGCCCCAGCATTTT	CASSFLGHPDQPQHF
TRBV5-1	NA	NA	TRBJ1-2	TGCGCCACTAGAGCCCGGGAATTGAATGGCTACACCTTC	CATRARELNGYTF